Given below is one TCR beta chain in context. Its antigen is still unknown. CDR3 length equals 15 residues. The J segment lost 2 bases and the V segment lost 6 bases, leaving 7 bases of the junction unmatched. Germline lookup yields CDR1 MDHEN and CDR2 SYDVKM. PCR used 60 Vbeta primers and 13 Jbeta primers. Profiled with immunoSEQ multiplex PCR; TCRdb holds only in-frame clones, not every one. The sample carries roughly 150,000 clones, approximately 80% recorded once. The data belong to a study of cytomegalovirus exposure and HLA in healthy donors. Overall study results and limits: A likely sequencing artifact accounted for one observed cluster of highly shared sequence variants. Presence/absence analyses rested on an assumption that sequencing depth was roughly uniform across donors.

Among the donors, all were healthy bone marrow donors. The chain employs TRBV28 and TRBJ1-3, with 7 bases aligning to TRBD1. The material sequenced was PBMCs. This TCR was sampled from a male donor in good health and CMV-seronegative. CDR3 DNA sequence: TGTGCCAGCAGGAGGGGACAGCAGCCTGGAAACACCATATATTTT. Protein: CASRRGQQPGNTIYF.